The source of this TCR beta chain is a study of T cells in localized non-small cell lung cancer. General observations from the study: Appearing in adjacent lung were a median about 60 of the top 100 tumor clones. Prolonged overall survival went with higher T cell density in the blood.

Clones were read by immunoSEQ multiplex PCR, and TCRdb kept only the in-frame ones, dropping some. The sample holds approximately 64,000 clones, roughly 90% seen once. This clone was seen only once. What it binds is unknown. The length of the CDR3 is 16 residues. Germline assignment: CDR1 LGHNA and CDR2 YNFKEQ. J gave up 3 bases and V 0 bases, and 7 bases lay outside the gene matches. The sample consisted of peripheral blood, taken before any cancer treatment. The chain has TRBV4-2 and TRBJ2-7, with TRBD2 matching 8 bases. The TCR originated in a woman aged 35 to 70 with stage I lung adenocarcinoma. This CDR3 reads CASSQDNSGASYEQYF. CDR3 nucleotides: TGTGCCAGCAGCCAAGATAATAGCGGGGCCAGCTACGAGCAGTACTTC.